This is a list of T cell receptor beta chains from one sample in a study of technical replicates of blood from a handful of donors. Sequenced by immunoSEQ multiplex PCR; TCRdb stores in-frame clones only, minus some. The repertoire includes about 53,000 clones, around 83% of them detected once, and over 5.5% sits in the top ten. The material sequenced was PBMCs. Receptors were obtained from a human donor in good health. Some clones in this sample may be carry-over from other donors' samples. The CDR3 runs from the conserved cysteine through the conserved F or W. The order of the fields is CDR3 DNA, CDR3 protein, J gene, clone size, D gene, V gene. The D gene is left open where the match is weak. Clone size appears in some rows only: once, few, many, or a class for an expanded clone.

CDR3 DNA: TGTGCTAGTGGTTTGGGACAGGGGTGGGAGACCCAGTACTTC
CDR3 protein: CASGLGQGWETQYF
J gene: TRBJ2-5
clone size: NA
D gene: TRBD1
V gene: TRBV12-5

CDR3 DNA: TGTGCCAGCAGCCAGGGGGATAACACTGAAGCTTTCTTT
CDR3 protein: CASSQGDNTEAFF
J gene: TRBJ1-1
clone size: NA
D gene: TRBD1
V gene: TRBV7-6

CDR3 DNA: TGTGCCAGCAACGGGGGGGTTCGGGTAGATACGCAGTATTTT
CDR3 protein: CASNGGVRVDTQYF
J gene: TRBJ2-3
clone size: NA
D gene: TRBD2
V gene: TRBV9

CDR3 DNA: TGTGCCAGCTCACCATTTGGACAGGGGGCGAGGTATGGCTACACCTTC
CDR3 protein: CASSPFGQGARYGYTF
J gene: TRBJ1-2
clone size: NA
D gene: TRBD1
V gene: TRBV18

CDR3 DNA: TGTGCCAGCAGATCCATCAACTCCTACGAGCAGTACTTC
CDR3 protein: CASRSINSYEQYF
J gene: TRBJ2-7
clone size: NA
D gene: NA
V gene: TRBV6-6

CDR3 DNA: TGTGCCAGCAGTGAGGACAGGGGGCGGGAGACCCAGTACTTC
CDR3 protein: CASSEDRGRETQYF
J gene: TRBJ2-5
clone size: once
D gene: TRBD1
V gene: TRBV2

CDR3 DNA: TGTGCCAGCAGCTTAGCCGGTGAGCAGTACTTC
CDR3 protein: CASSLAGEQYF
J gene: TRBJ2-7
clone size: NA
D gene: NA
V gene: TRBV7-2

CDR3 DNA: TGCAGCGTTGAAGTTCGAGACAGCCACTATGGCTACACCTTC
CDR3 protein: CSVEVRDSHYGYTF
J gene: TRBJ1-2
clone size: NA
D gene: NA
V gene: TRBV29-1

CDR3 DNA: TGTGCCAGCAGCTTTATGTCGGGCGGGGGGGCCGGGGCGCAGTATTTT
CDR3 protein: CASSFMSGGGAGAQYF
J gene: TRBJ2-3
clone size: few
D gene: TRBD2
V gene: TRBV7-6

CDR3 DNA: TGTGCCAGCACCATCTCTGGGGCCAACGTCCTGACTTTC
CDR3 protein: CASTISGANVLTF
J gene: TRBJ2-6
clone size: NA
D gene: NA
V gene: TRBV5-6

CDR3 DNA: TGTGCCACCAGCAGAGGACAGCATAATCAGCCCCAGCATTTT
CDR3 protein: CATSRGQHNQPQHF
J gene: TRBJ1-5
clone size: NA
D gene: NA
V gene: TRBV15

CDR3 DNA: TGTGCCAGCAGCGGTACACACAGCAATCAGCCCCAGCATTTT
CDR3 protein: CASSGTHSNQPQHF
J gene: TRBJ1-5
clone size: NA
D gene: NA
V gene: TRBV5-6

CDR3 DNA: TGTGCCTGGAGTTTTCCGTCCTACATTACCGGGACTAGCGGGAGGGTCTCCTACAATGAGCAGTTCTTC
CDR3 protein: CAWSFPSYITGTSGRVSYNEQFF
J gene: TRBJ2-1
clone size: NA
D gene: TRBD2
V gene: TRBV30

CDR3 DNA: TGTGCCAGCAGCCTCCGGGACACAGCATACAATGAGCAGTTCTTC
CDR3 protein: CASSLRDTAYNEQFF
J gene: TRBJ2-1
clone size: NA
D gene: NA
V gene: TRBV7-9

CDR3 DNA: TGTGCCAGCAGCTTCTTGCAGGGAAGCGGGAGGGGAGAGACCCAGTACTTC
CDR3 protein: CASSFLQGSGRGETQYF
J gene: TRBJ2-5
clone size: once
D gene: TRBD2
V gene: TRBV11-2

CDR3 DNA: TGTGCCAGCAGTGCGTCACTGGGCTCTGGCTACACCTTC
CDR3 protein: CASSASLGSGYTF
J gene: TRBJ1-2
clone size: NA
D gene: NA
V gene: TRBV6-4

CDR3 DNA: TGTGCCAGCACGTTTTCTCTAACTAGCGGGACTTCAGATACGCAGTATTTT
CDR3 protein: CASTFSLTSGTSDTQYF
J gene: TRBJ2-3
clone size: NA
D gene: TRBD2
V gene: TRBV2

CDR3 DNA: TGTGCCAGCACCGGGCAGGGGGGAAACAATGAGCAGTTCTTC
CDR3 protein: CASTGQGGNNEQFF
J gene: TRBJ2-1
clone size: NA
D gene: NA
V gene: TRBV7-9

CDR3 DNA: TGCGCCAGCAGCCAGGAGTATGGAAAGAACACTGAAGCTTTCTTT
CDR3 protein: CASSQEYGKNTEAFF
J gene: TRBJ1-1
clone size: once
D gene: NA
V gene: TRBV4-3

CDR3 DNA: TGTGCCAGCAGTACGACAATAGCGGGGGAGGGTCATGAGCAGTTCTTC
CDR3 protein: CASSTTIAGEGHEQFF
J gene: TRBJ2-1
clone size: NA
D gene: TRBD2
V gene: TRBV4-2

CDR3 DNA: TGCGCCAGGAAGGGACTAGCGGGGGATTACTCTTACCAAGAGACCCAGTACTTC
CDR3 protein: CARKGLAGDYSYQETQYF
J gene: TRBJ2-5
clone size: NA
D gene: TRBD2
V gene: TRBV10-1

CDR3 DNA: TGTGCCAGTAGTCTTAACGGCGGGAGCGCGAACAATGAGCAGTTCTTC
CDR3 protein: CASSLNGGSANNEQFF
J gene: TRBJ2-1
clone size: NA
D gene: TRBD2
V gene: TRBV19

CDR3 DNA: TGCGCCAGCAGCTTCGGACAGGGGTATGGCTACACCTTC
CDR3 protein: CASSFGQGYGYTF
J gene: TRBJ1-2
clone size: NA
D gene: TRBD1
V gene: TRBV5-1

CDR3 DNA: TGTGCCAGCAGTGACACAGGCTCCTACGAGCAGTACTTC
CDR3 protein: CASSDTGSYEQYF
J gene: TRBJ2-7
clone size: NA
D gene: NA
V gene: TRBV2

CDR3 DNA: TGTGCCAGCAGCCAAGATCCAGGACATACTAGCGACTACGAGCAGTACTTC
CDR3 protein: CASSQDPGHTSDYEQYF
J gene: TRBJ2-7
clone size: NA
D gene: TRBD2
V gene: TRBV4-2

CDR3 DNA: TGCAGCGTTGGGGCGGGCTTATCGGAGACCCAGTACTTC
CDR3 protein: CSVGAGLSETQYF
J gene: TRBJ2-5
clone size: NA
D gene: NA
V gene: TRBV29-1

CDR3 DNA: TGTGCCAGCAGCCGTGAGCATCCAGGAGAAAAACTGTTTTTT
CDR3 protein: CASSREHPGEKLFF
J gene: TRBJ1-4
clone size: NA
D gene: NA
V gene: TRBV7-9

CDR3 DNA: TGTGCCAGCAGCTTAGTGCTGGGGACAGGGGACGAGCAGTACTTC
CDR3 protein: CASSLVLGTGDEQYF
J gene: TRBJ2-7
clone size: many
D gene: TRBD1
V gene: TRBV7-8

CDR3 DNA: TGTGCCAGCAGCTTGGACGGACAGGGCAACTATGGCTACACCTTC
CDR3 protein: CASSLDGQGNYGYTF
J gene: TRBJ1-2
clone size: NA
D gene: TRBD1
V gene: TRBV5-4

CDR3 DNA: TGTGCCAGCAGCGTAGGGCGGGGGGTACAGTACGAGCAGTACTTC
CDR3 protein: CASSVGRGVQYEQYF
J gene: TRBJ2-7
clone size: NA
D gene: TRBD2
V gene: TRBV9

CDR3 DNA: TGTGCCAGCAGTCCCGGGACAGGGAGCTCCTACGAGCAGTACTTC
CDR3 protein: CASSPGTGSSYEQYF
J gene: TRBJ2-7
clone size: NA
D gene: TRBD1
V gene: TRBV6-6

CDR3 DNA: TGCGCCAGCAGCCACGACAGGGGGTCCTTGTATGGCTACACCTTC
CDR3 protein: CASSHDRGSLYGYTF
J gene: TRBJ1-2
clone size: NA
D gene: TRBD1
V gene: TRBV4-3

CDR3 DNA: TGTGCCAGCAGTCAAACCCCTCTAGCGGGAGCGAGCGAGCAGTACTTC
CDR3 protein: CASSQTPLAGASEQYF
J gene: TRBJ2-7
clone size: NA
D gene: TRBD2
V gene: TRBV6-6

CDR3 DNA: TGTGCCAGCAGCCAAGCGGGGAGGGCCTTTTCCGAGCAGTACTTC
CDR3 protein: CASSQAGRAFSEQYF
J gene: TRBJ2-7
clone size: NA
D gene: TRBD2
V gene: TRBV4-2

CDR3 DNA: TGCGCCAGCAGTGGACTCCAAACCGGGGAGCTGTTTTTT
CDR3 protein: CASSGLQTGELFF
J gene: TRBJ2-2
clone size: NA
D gene: NA
V gene: TRBV4-1

CDR3 DNA: TGTGCCAGCCGGGGGACTAGCGGTGCCTACGAGCAGTACTTC
CDR3 protein: CASRGTSGAYEQYF
J gene: TRBJ2-7
clone size: NA
D gene: TRBD2
V gene: TRBV27

CDR3 DNA: TGTGCCTGGAGCAGAGGGACATCGAACACTGAAGCTTTCTTT
CDR3 protein: CAWSRGTSNTEAFF
J gene: TRBJ1-1
clone size: NA
D gene: NA
V gene: TRBV30

CDR3 DNA: TGTGCCAGCAGGGAGATGGGTGCGGGGGGGTTAGTGACCCAGTACTTC
CDR3 protein: CASREMGAGGLVTQYF
J gene: TRBJ2-5
clone size: NA
D gene: TRBD2
V gene: TRBV5-4

CDR3 DNA: TGTGCCGGCCAAGAGAACACCGGGGAGCTGTTTTTT
CDR3 protein: CAGQENTGELFF
J gene: TRBJ2-2
clone size: once
D gene: NA
V gene: TRBV30

CDR3 DNA: TGTGCCAGCAGCAAAACAGGGGGTTGGGATAATTCACCCCTCCACTTT
CDR3 protein: CASSKTGGWDNSPLHF
J gene: TRBJ1-6
clone size: NA
D gene: TRBD1
V gene: TRBV7-2

CDR3 DNA: TGTGCCAGCAGGACAGGGTCCTCTGGAAACACCATATATTTT
CDR3 protein: CASRTGSSGNTIYF
J gene: TRBJ1-3
clone size: once
D gene: TRBD1
V gene: TRBV2

CDR3 DNA: TGCAGTGCCGTGGACTCGGAGACCCAGTACTTC
CDR3 protein: CSAVDSETQYF
J gene: TRBJ2-5
clone size: NA
D gene: NA
V gene: TRBV20-1

CDR3 DNA: TGTGCCAGCAGCGTGTGGACAGGGAGGGGTACTAATGAAAAACTGTTTTTT
CDR3 protein: CASSVWTGRGTNEKLFF
J gene: TRBJ1-4
clone size: NA
D gene: TRBD1
V gene: TRBV7-2

CDR3 DNA: TGTGCCAGCAGCCACCCTAGCGGGGCAAATGAGCAGTTCTTC
CDR3 protein: CASSHPSGANEQFF
J gene: TRBJ2-1
clone size: NA
D gene: TRBD2
V gene: TRBV5-4

CDR3 DNA: TGTGCCAGCAGCCTACCCCGTCGAGGAGGAGGCACCGGGGAGCTGTTTTTT
CDR3 protein: CASSLPRRGGGTGELFF
J gene: TRBJ2-2
clone size: NA
D gene: NA
V gene: TRBV5-5

CDR3 DNA: TGTGCCAGCAGCTTAGGGACAGGGGACTACAATGAGCAGTTCTTC
CDR3 protein: CASSLGTGDYNEQFF
J gene: TRBJ2-1
clone size: NA
D gene: TRBD1
V gene: TRBV13

CDR3 DNA: TGTGCCAGCAGCCCGAGGACAGGGTTTGGTAACGAGCAGTACTTC
CDR3 protein: CASSPRTGFGNEQYF
J gene: TRBJ2-7
clone size: few
D gene: TRBD1
V gene: TRBV7-9

CDR3 DNA: TGTGCCAGCAGAGCACCATACGGGATTCGAGCTTTCTTT
CDR3 protein: CASRAPYGIRAFF
J gene: TRBJ1-1
clone size: few
D gene: NA
V gene: TRBV2

CDR3 DNA: TGTGCCAGCAGCCGGGGGGATACGCAGTATTTT
CDR3 protein: CASSRGDTQYF
J gene: TRBJ2-3
clone size: NA
D gene: NA
V gene: TRBV9